This passage covers 14 T cell receptor beta chains from one sample sequenced in a study of post-analysis software for immune sequencing data. General observations from the study: Controls showed lower frequencies than patients for 4 or 5 TRBV segments, and TRBV5-6, TRBV5-1 and TRBV20-1 were among these.

Unique molecular identifiers featured in each of the TCR beta cDNA libraries. TCRdb itself ran the PCR reads through MiXCR, one entry per CDR3 protein. The profile covers 750,000 to 950,000 distinct CDR3 sequences, with approximately 53% appearing a single time and 4.6% taken by the ten largest. These TCRs' antigens remain unknown. The specimen was blood. The receptors originated from a girl aged 5-17 years with multiple sclerosis.

This clonotype was detected only a few times. The rearrangement links TRBV10-3 to TRBJ2-6; TRBD2 is a possible D gene (6 bases). CDR3 size: 16 residues. CDR1 is ENHRY, CDR2 SYGVKD, per germline. Trimming pared 8 bases from V and 0 bases from J, leaving 14 bases between. CDR3 DNA sequence: TGTGCCATCGCGAGGGACTTAACCTCTGGGGCCAACGTCCTGACTTTC. Translated, it gives CAIARDLTSGANVLTF.

This clonotype was observed once. The chain has TRBV18 and TRBJ2-7; 9 bases are shared with TRBD1. The V gene end was trimmed by 3 bases and the J gene end by 5 bases; junction bases not matched to a gene: 5. The germline gives CDR1 KGHSH, CDR2 LQKENI. The CDR3 sequence is 14 residues long. The CDR3: CASSPRTGADEQYF. CDR3 coding DNA: TGTGCCAGCTCACCGCGGACAGGGGCTGACGAGCAGTACTTC.

The chain employs TRBV10-3 and TRBJ2-7, with D possibly matching TRBD2 (6 bases). The V gene's germline CDR1 is ENHRY and CDR2 SYGVKD. The length of the CDR3 is 13 residues. V shed 10 bases and J shed 0 bases, with 13 bases lying between them. CDR3 loop: CASLGGTSYEQYF. CDR3 in DNA: TGTGCCAGTTTAGGCGGGACCTCCTACGAGCAGTACTTC.

There are a few counts of this clonotype. This may stem from a read error, because a much larger clone lies one nucleotide away. The V gene is TRBV7-2, the J gene TRBJ2-1, with 7 positions matching TRBD2. This CDR3 spans 15 amino acids. The V gene's germline CDR1 is SGHTA and CDR2 FQGNSA. The trim removed 3 bases at V and 3 bases at J, leaving 5 bases unmatched. The CDR3 DNA follows: TGTGCCAGCAGCTTCTGGACGGGGGGCTACAATGAGCAGTTCTTC. Its translation: CASSFWTGGYNEQFF.

The chain combines TRBV2 with TRBJ1-1; 10 positions agree with TRBD1. CDR3 length: 16 amino acids. Losses at the gene ends were 4 bases for V and 0 bases for J; bases not matched to a gene: 5. The germline V gene has CDR1 SNHLY and CDR2 FYNNEI. For the CDR3, the DNA is TGTGCCAGCAGTGGAGACAGGGGGCCCTTGAACACTGAAGCTTTCTTT. Residues: CASSGDRGPLNTEAFF.

This clonotype was seen a handful of times. This rearrangement joins TRBV5-1 to TRBJ2-7; D not resolved. Deletions cut 2 bases from V and 1 base from J, with 10 bases between. The CDR3 covers 14 residues. CDR1 SGHRS and CDR2 YFSETQ come from the germline V gene. The CDR3 loop is CASSLRVGSYEQYF. In DNA form, the CDR3 reads TGCGCCAGCAGCTTACGGGTGGGGTCCTACGAGCAGTACTTC.

In its sample, this clonotype was seen a few times. The chain couples TRBV7-3 to TRBJ2-1; 13 bases align to TRBD2. The germline V gene encodes CDR1 SGHTA and CDR2 FQGTGA. This CDR3 region has 16 residues. The J segment lost 5 bases and the V segment lost 5 bases, leaving 6 bases of the junction unmatched. The CDR3 DNA reads TGTGCCAGCAGCCGCACTAGCGGGGGGGCTAACAATGAGCAGTTCTTC. This codes for CASSRTSGGANNEQFF.

Comments on this clonotype: At one boundary the junction diverges from the germline segment, which might be a read error. The chain has TRBV30 and TRBJ2-3, with D tentatively TRBD2 (6 bases). The CDR3 runs to 14 residues. Germline lookup yields CDR1 GTSNPN and CDR2 SVGIG (reference sequence). The CDR3 bases are TGTGCCTGGAAGCTGAATACTAGCACTGATACGCAGTATTTT. Its translation is CAWKLNTSTDTQYF.

This clonotype came up many times. The chain has TRBV12-3 or TRBV12-4 and TRBJ2-7; 10 nucleotides align to TRBD1. CDR3 size: 15 residues. V shed 4 bases and J 1 base; nucleotides not matched to a gene: 4. DNA of the CDR3: TGTGCCAGCAGTTCCCCGGGACAGGGGTCCTACGAGCAGTACTTC. It encodes CASSSPGQGSYEQYF.

This clonotype was seen more than once but under ten times. The chain combines TRBV6-5 with TRBJ2-7; 7 nucleotides line up with TRBD1. The V and J ends lost 3 bases and 0 bases, in that order; junction bases with no gene match: 11. The CDR3 is 17 amino acids. CDR1 MNHEY and CDR2 SVGAGI come from the germline V gene. The CDR3: CASSYRGTGQISYEQYF. The DNA for the CDR3 is TGTGCCAGCAGTTATAGGGGAACGGGACAGATCTCCTACGAGCAGTACTTC.

This clonotype was found a few times. The genes are TRBV20-1 and TRBJ2-1, with D possibly TRBD2 on 6 matching bases. The ends were cut back, 6 bases at V and 4 bases at J, with 16 bases in the middle. Germline V CDR1 and CDR2: DFQATT, SNEGSKA (reference sequence). The CDR3 has 14 amino acids. The CDR3: CSAVRSGPYNEQFF. DNA for the CDR3: TGCAGTGCCGTACGAAGCGGGCCTTACAATGAGCAGTTCTTC.

V and J are TRBV7-2 and TRBJ2-4; TRBD2 is a possible D gene (5 bases). The end of the DNA aligns better with TRBJ2-7, so the J call may be wrong. The CDR3 extends over 14 amino acids. The germline gives CDR1 SGHTA, CDR2 FQGNSA. In DNA form, the CDR3 reads TGTGCCAGCAGCTCATCGGACTCAACTCACGAGCAGTACTTC. It codes for CASSSSDSTHEQYF.

A word on this clonotype: The junction and the germline gene differ at one end; a read error may be behind it. The gene calls are TRBV5-1 and TRBJ2-1; 11 bases map to TRBD2. CDR1 and CDR2 (germline): SGHRS, YFSETQ. This CDR3 is built from 15 residues. CDR3: CAGSLLAGVGGEQFF. The CDR3 nucleotides are TGCGCCGGCAGCTTACTAGCGGGGGTGGGAGGTGAGCAGTTCTTC.

The chain recombines TRBV6-5 with TRBJ2-1, with 9 bases that match TRBD2. This CDR3 region has 13 residues. Germline CDR1 MNHEY, CDR2 SVGAGI. The junction had 2 bases not matched to a gene; V was cut back by 6 bases and J by 5 bases. The CDR3 here is CASRGLAHNEQFF. The CDR3 DNA follows: TGTGCCAGCAGGGGACTAGCCCACAATGAGCAGTTCTTC.